This TCR beta chain is from a study of a mutant IDH1 vaccine in newly diagnosed glioma. On this clone: No antigen is known for it.

Libraries were prepared by immunoSEQ multiplex PCR; TCRdb keeps only in-frame clonotypes and omits some of them. The repertoire consists of around 59,000 clones, with 91% occurring once and the leading ten covering 2.6%. Study-wide results and limits: There seemed to be no relation between pseudoprogression and changes in top peripheral T cell clonotypes.

V was pared by 4 bases and J by 0 bases, with 10 bases between. Germline loops: CDR1 LGHNA, CDR2 YSLEER. The CDR3 loop spans 15 amino acids. Time point here: baseline, week 1 (first vaccination visit). The treatment: pre-vaccination baseline after standard-of-care therapy. This sequence originates from a man aged 45 to 65 with glioma. Sequences were derived from PBMCs, sampled from a glioma patient treated with radiotherapy, temozolomide or both. The chain has TRBV4-3 and TRBJ1-5, with no clear D. Written as DNA, the CDR3 is TGCGCCAGCAGCCGGTACGGAGATAGCAATCAGCCCCAGCATTTT. As protein: CASSRYGDSNQPQHF.